These 29 T cell receptor beta chains originate from one sample sequenced in a study of blood T cell repertoires in COVID-19. Produced via immunoSEQ multiplex PCR; TCRdb's table is partial and in-frame only. The data show approximately 69,000 clones, roughly 90% seen once. The sample was peripheral blood. The receptors here all came from a man aged 50-60 years with acute or convalescent COVID-19.

The chain is built from TRBV27 and TRBJ2-3, with 7 bases matching TRBD1. J was trimmed by 6 bases and V by 5 bases; bases with no gene match: 8. CDR3 length: 14 residues. Germline V lookup: CDR1 MNHEY, CDR2 SMNVEV (reference sequence). The CDR3 DNA reads TGTGCCAGCAGTATCCGACAGGGTGTGGATACGCAGTATTTT. The encoded protein is CASSIRQGVDTQYF.

The chain is built from TRBV29-1 and TRBJ2-7; D possibly corresponds to TRBD1 (6 bases). CDR1 is SQVTM and CDR2 is ANQGSEA in the germline V gene. Trimming shortened V by 6 bases and J by 1 base, and 13 bases separated the two germline ends. CDR3 size: 13 residues. The CDR3 DNA follows: TGCAGCGTCCGCCAGGGGAATTCCTACGAGCAGTACTTC. Protein sequence: CSVRQGNSYEQYF.

This chain uses TRBV6-5 with TRBJ2-1, with D possibly TRBD2 on 6 matching bases. CDR1 is MNHEY, CDR2 SVGAGI, per germline. V was cut by 8 bases and J by 11 bases, with 16 bases left in between. The CDR3 runs 12 residues. For the CDR3, the DNA is TGTGCCAGCGCGACTAGTATCCCTCAGCAGTTCTTC. The encoded protein is CASATSIPQQFF.

V usage is TRBV2 and J usage is TRBJ2-5; 7 bases are shared with TRBD1. J lost 5 bases, V lost 3 bases, and 9 bases had no gene match. Germline assignment: CDR1 SNHLY and CDR2 FYNNEI. The CDR3 runs 15 residues. The CDR3: CASSDRGSRGETQYF. In DNA form, the CDR3 reads TGTGCCAGCAGTGACAGGGGGTCAAGGGGGGAGACCCAGTACTTC.

V usage is TRBV27 and J usage is TRBJ1-2, with 11 positions matching TRBD1. CDR1 and CDR2 from the germline V gene are MNHEY and SMNVEV (reference sequence). With V trimmed by 7 bases and J by 6 bases, 7 bases remained unmatched. The CDR3 contains 14 residues. The CDR3 nucleotides read TGTGCCAGCACTCCTCGGGACAGGGGGAATGGCTACACCTTC. Translating it yields CASTPRDRGNGYTF.

V is TRBV27 and J is TRBJ1-2; 8 positions agree with TRBD1. Germline V lookup: CDR1 MNHEY, CDR2 SMNVEV (reference sequence). V was pared by 6 bases and J by 1 base, with 13 bases of the junction left unmatched. The CDR3 has 17 residues. CDR3 region: CASRKLSDRANNYGYTF. The CDR3 DNA reads TGTGCCAGCAGGAAACTATCGGACAGGGCAAATAACTATGGCTACACCTTC.

The chain couples TRBV19 to TRBJ1-5; a possible D gene is TRBD1 (6 bases). Germline assignment: CDR1 LNHDA and CDR2 SQIVND (reference sequence). The CDR3 covers 15 residues. CDR3 coding DNA: TGTGCGGGCCCCGAGAGGGCAGGGGATCATCAGCCCCAGCATTTT. This encodes CAGPERAGDHQPQHF.

The chain recombines TRBV5-5 with TRBJ2-3, with D hard to call. The V gene lost 2 bases and the J gene lost 2 bases, with 15 bases spanning the gap. This CDR3 is 16 amino acids long. In germline, CDR1 is SGHKS, CDR2 YYEKEE (reference sequence). The CDR3 region has the DNA TGTGCCAGCAGCTTAACTCCCCAACCTATCACAGATACGCAGTATTTT. Translating gives CASSLTPQPITDTQYF.

The chain carries TRBV11-2 and TRBJ2-1; 13 nucleotides agree with TRBD2. Losses at the gene ends were 4 bases for V and 7 bases for J; bases not matched to a gene: 7. Germline V gene sequence: CDR1 SGHAT, CDR2 FQNNGV. This CDR3 spans 16 amino acids. For the CDR3, the DNA is TGTGCCAGCAGCTCCTGGACTAGCGGGAGCAAAAATGAGCAGTTCTTC. It specifies CASSSWTSGSKNEQFF.

Here the CDR3 reads CASSVGAGGGLEQYF. DNA for the CDR3: TGTGCCAGCAGCGTAGGCGCAGGGGGCGGTTTGGAGCAGTACTTC. The rearrangement links TRBV9 to TRBJ2-7; 8 positions match TRBD1. The V segment lost 0 bases and the J segment 7 bases; nucleotides outside the gene matches: 9. Germline lookup yields CDR1 SGDLS and CDR2 YYNGEE. The CDR3 has 15 amino acids.

V usage is TRBV5-4 and J usage is TRBJ2-2, with a weak D call TRBD2 (7 bases). Deletions cut 4 bases from V and 3 bases from J, with 16 bases between. The CDR3 has 16 residues. Germline CDR1 reads SGHNT; CDR2 reads YYREEE (reference sequence). CDR3: CASSTQGGGYTGELFF. The CDR3 region has the DNA TGTGCCAGCAGCACCCAGGGCGGGGGCTACACCGGGGAGCTGTTTTTT.

This chain links TRBV24-1 with TRBJ2-3, with D perhaps matching TRBD1 (5 bases). CDR1 is KGHDR and CDR2 is SFDVKD in the germline V gene. Trimming removed 5 bases at V and 0 bases at J, with 11 bases between. The CDR3 is 15 residues long. CDR3 residues: CATSARQTSTDTQYF. The CDR3 DNA follows: TGTGCCACCAGTGCAAGACAGACTAGCACAGATACGCAGTATTTT.

Here the CDR3 DNA reads TGTGCCAGCAGTGCGTCTACTAGCGGGAGACTCGTCAACATTCAGTACTTC. Its translation: CASSASTSGRLVNIQYF. The chain links TRBV27 to TRBJ2-4; 11 bases are shared with TRBD2. The CDR3 totals 17 residues. Germline assignment: CDR1 MNHEY and CDR2 SMNVEV (reference sequence). J gave up 7 bases and V 5 bases, and 13 bases lay outside the gene matches.

The rearrangement joins TRBV25-1 to TRBJ2-1; maybe TRBD2 (5 bases). The V end was cut by 5 bases, the J end by 0 bases, with 8 bases between. The CDR3 totals 14 residues. From germline, CDR1 is MGHDK and CDR2 SYGVNS. CDR3 sequence reads: CASSRAGSYNEQFF. For the CDR3, the DNA is TGTGCCAGCAGTCGGGCGGGCTCCTACAATGAGCAGTTCTTC.

V is TRBV6-5 and J is TRBJ2-5; tentatively, D is TRBD1 (6 bases). The CDR3 loop spans 12 amino acids. Germline loops: CDR1 MNHEY, CDR2 SVGAGI. With 8 bases removed from V and 1 base from J, the gap between germline ends came to 8 bases. CDR3 DNA sequence: TGTGCCAGCCACAGGGTCCAAGAGACCCAGTACTTC. Amino acid sequence: CASHRVQETQYF.

The J gene is TRBJ1-2, the V gene TRBV19; D uncertain. The germline V gene has CDR1 LNHDA and CDR2 SQIVND (reference sequence). V gave up 10 bases and J gave up 3 bases, with 15 bases separating them. CDR3 length equals 13 residues. The CDR3 DNA follows: TGTGCCACCCGGCGGAATGCGTACTATGGCTACACCTTC. Its protein product is CATRRNAYYGYTF.

This chain uses TRBV7-9 with TRBJ2-4, with 10 positions matching TRBD1. The CDR3 has 16 residues. V lost 5 bases, J lost 3 bases, and 7 bases stayed unmatched. Germline V gene data show CDR1 as SEHNR and CDR2 as FQNEAQ (reference sequence). CDR3 sequence reads: CASSPRQGADKNIQYF. Written as DNA, the CDR3 is TGTGCCAGCAGCCCGCGACAGGGGGCGGACAAAAACATTCAGTACTTC.

This chain joins TRBV5-4 and TRBJ2-5; D possibly corresponds to TRBD1 (6 bases). Trimming stripped 0 bases from V and 1 base from J, with 7 bases between. Germline CDR1 SGHNT, CDR2 YYREEE (reference sequence). The CDR3 consists of 14 residues. CDR3 sequence reads: CASSLGDIQETQYF. CDR3 in DNA: TGTGCCAGCAGCTTGGGGGACATCCAAGAGACCCAGTACTTC. The full variable domain, with the rest looked up from reference TRBV5-4 and TRBJ2-5, is ETGVTQSPTHLIKTRGQQVTLRCSSQSGHNTVSWYQQALGQGPQFIFQYYREEENGRGNFPPRFSGLQFPNYSSELNVNALELDDSALYLCASSLGDIQETQYFGPGTRLLVL.

The chain couples TRBV30 to TRBJ2-1; 7 bases map to TRBD1. CDR3 length: 14 residues. Looked up from germline, CDR1 is GTSNPN and CDR2 is SVGIG (reference sequence). Trimming removed 0 bases from V and 4 bases from J; junction bases left unmatched: 3. The DNA of the CDR3 is TGTGCCTGGAGTGTTCAGGGGGTATACAATGAGCAGTTCTTC. As protein: CAWSVQGVYNEQFF.

The count of this clone is one. The rearrangement links TRBV10-2 to TRBJ2-3; D remains unclear. The germline V gene encodes CDR1 WSHSY and CDR2 SAAADI. Trimming stripped 6 bases from V and 4 bases from J, with 5 bases between. The CDR3 is made up of 11 amino acids. In DNA, the CDR3 is TGCGCCAGCAGCATTGCAGATACGCAGTATTTT. Amino acid sequence: CASSIADTQYF.

This clone was counted a single time. The rearrangement uses TRBV6-6 and TRBJ1-3; TRBD1 matches at 7 bases. Germline V CDR1 and CDR2: MNHNY, SVGAGI (reference sequence). CDR3 length: 16 amino acids. Trimming removed 7 bases from V and 0 bases from J; junction bases left unmatched: 9. The CDR3 sequence: CASTRGQDLSGNTIYF. For the CDR3, the DNA is TGTGCCAGCACCAGAGGACAGGACCTCTCTGGAAACACCATATATTTT.

This rearrangement joins TRBV28 to TRBJ2-7; no clear D gene. The length of the CDR3 is 15 residues. Germline V gene lookup returns CDR1 MDHEN and CDR2 SYDVKM. The ends were cut back, 1 base at V and 4 bases at J, with 14 bases in the middle. CDR3 sequence (DNA): TGTGCCAGCAGTTTATCCGAACATGGCCCTTACGAGCAGTACTTC. This gives the protein CASSLSEHGPYEQYF.

CDR3 bases: TGTGCCAGCAGCCAAGACCAGGGGGCTATAGATACGCAGTATTTT. This gives the protein CASSQDQGAIDTQYF. The genes are TRBV14 and TRBJ2-3; 8 bases align to TRBD1. V shed 0 bases, J shed 5 bases, and the junction held 4 bases outside the gene matches. Per the germline V gene, CDR1 is SGHDN and CDR2 is FVKESK. The CDR3 totals 15 residues.

This rearrangement joins TRBV19 to TRBJ1-5; 10 bases align to TRBD1. Germline CDR1 is LNHDA and CDR2 is SQIVND (reference sequence). This CDR3 is built from 14 residues. The V gene end was trimmed by 8 bases and the J gene end by 4 bases; junction bases not matched to a gene: 5. CDR3 sequence reads: CASWDRGFNQPQHF. The CDR3 DNA reads as TGTGCCAGTTGGGACAGGGGATTTAATCAGCCCCAGCATTTT.

V and J are TRBV5-4 and TRBJ2-1, with a possible D match to TRBD2 (6 bases). The CDR3 is 15 amino acids. V gave up 9 bases and J gave up 0 bases, with 16 bases separating them. Per germline, CDR1 SGHNT and CDR2 YYREEE (reference sequence). CDR3 sequence (DNA): TGTGCCACCACCAGGCGGGGCGCCTCCTACAATGAGCAGTTCTTC. Its translation is CATTRRGASYNEQFF. The full variable domain, in which reference TRBV5-4 and TRBJ2-1 provide the parts outside the CDR3, is ETGVTQSPTHLIKTRGQQVTLRCSSQSGHNTVSWYQQALGQGPQFIFQYYREEENGRGNFPPRFSGLQFPNYSSELNVNALELDDSALYLCATTRRGASYNEQFFGPGTRLTVL.

The rearrangement joins TRBV5-1 to TRBJ2-3; 8 nucleotides align to TRBD2. CDR1 and CDR2 (germline): SGHRS, YFSETQ. The CDR3 runs 16 residues. Germline trimming cut 4 bases from V and 4 bases from J; bases unmatched to any gene: 11. The DNA of the CDR3 is TGCGCCAGCAGCGGAAATAGCGGGAAGGGCTCAGATACGCAGTATTTT. It is translated as CASSGNSGKGSDTQYF.

This chain connects TRBV12-5 to TRBJ2-7, with 11 bases that match TRBD1. V dropped 3 bases and J dropped 5; count of bases not matched to a gene: 6. The CDR3 totals 15 residues. Germline CDR1 is LGHNT and CDR2 is FRNRAP. CDR3 coding DNA: TGTGCTAGTGGTTTTGGGACAGGGGGGTTTGACGAGCAGTACTTC. The encoded protein is CASGFGTGGFDEQYF.

Concerning this clone itself: This same CDR3 is encoded by further DNA sequences in the sample. CDR3 loop: CATSRGGGSTYEQYF. DNA of the CDR3: TGTGCCACCAGCAGAGGAGGTGGGTCAACCTACGAGCAGTACTTC. The rearrangement uses TRBV15 and TRBJ2-7, with unresolved D. Germline-derived CDR1 and CDR2 are LNHNV and YYDKDF (reference sequence). Between the trimmed V and J ends, which lost 1 base and 2 bases, there was a span of 12 bases. This CDR3 is 15 amino acids long.

This clone was detected once. The chain has TRBV19 and TRBJ1-3; 8 bases agree with TRBD1. Germline V gene data show CDR1 as LNHDA and CDR2 as SQIVND (reference sequence). The trim removed 4 bases at V and 0 bases at J, leaving 8 bases unmatched. The CDR3 consists of 17 residues. CDR3 nucleotides: TGTGCCAGTAGTAGCCTTCGGACAGGGCACTCTGGAAACACCATATATTTT. This sequence encodes CASSSLRTGHSGNTIYF.